Here is one T cell receptor (beta chain) with its context. What it binds is unknown. Read sequence stops 3 residues before the CDR3 end, and the germline J gene provides the missing end. Produced via immunoSEQ multiplex PCR; TCRdb's table is partial and in-frame only. This listing includes roughly 32,000 clones. Between the trimmed V and J ends, which lost 0 bases and 0 bases, there was a span of 9 bases. Germline values: CDR1 LNHDA, CDR2 SQIVND (reference sequence). The CDR3 is 16 residues long. The data originate from a study of Tregs in tolerant kidney transplant recipients. Overall study: The nonmyeloablative bone marrow transplants came from related graft donors, with transient mixed chimerism.

Study-level points and caveats: Tolerant patients' donor-specific Tregs expanded beyond overall Tregs, suggesting antigen-driven growth. Tregs expanded with activated donor B cells seemed most donor-specific.

Thawed PBMCs were FACS-sorted into unstimulated CD4+CD25+CD127- regulatory T cells, CD4+CD25- non-regulatory cells, CD4 and CD8 cells. The sample in question was CD8+ T cells from blood, obtained before the transplant. V and J are TRBV19 and TRBJ1-5; no definite D call. This receptor was identified in a human donor who received a combined kidney and bone marrow transplant. The CDR3 is CASSIDGYSSNQPQHF. The covered CDR3 bases are TGTGCCAGTAGTATAGACGGATACAGTAGCAATCAGCCC.